This T cell receptor beta chain was sequenced during a study of T-cell memory formation after mild COVID-19. Across the whole study: TCR clusters mostly belonged to single donors.

This clonotype was observed a few times. The antigen is not known. The V gene's germline CDR1 is LNHDA and CDR2 SQIVND (reference sequence). The CDR3 runs 14 residues. Germline trimming cut 5 bases from V and 6 bases from J; bases unmatched to any gene: 7. Study results and limitations: Pre-infection memory showed some responding clones, and this suggested that cross-reactive memory joined. SARS-CoV-2 specificity of second-wave clones peaking day 37 was unconfirmed.

5'RACE with constant-segment primers built TCRalpha and TCRbeta cDNA libraries with UMIs. TCRdb called the 5' RACE reads again in MiXCR, with one record for every CDR3 protein. This table has about 360,000 distinct CDR3 sequences, under 15% appearing once. Sequences were obtained from PBMCs or a T cell subset sorted from them (not recorded which). This sequence joins TRBV19 and TRBJ1-1, with 9 bases fitting TRBD1. The clonotype originates from a young man who had mild COVID-19 (a few samples of this study predate the infection). Cell type and time point are not known. The CDR3, as DNA: TGTGCCAGTAGTCCACGACAGGGGGTGGCTGAAGCTTTCTTT. Protein sequence: CASSPRQGVAEAFF.